This T cell receptor (beta chain) was documented in a study of blood T cell repertoires in COVID-19. Study-level background: The cDNA or gDNA used as material had been derived from T cells, B-cell-depleted T cells, or PBMCs.

CDR3 length: 14 residues. CDR1 and CDR2 from the germline V gene are LGHDT and YNNKEL (reference sequence). Between the trimmed V and J ends, which lost 5 bases and 4 bases, there was a span of 11 bases. Per the authors' pipeline: The authors estimated nucleated cell counts from reference gene primer amplification. The table came from immunoSEQ multiplex PCR; TCRdb's copy has only in-frame clones and leaves some out. The V and J calls and the clone size are those of that table, but D and trimming were determined from the DNA. Of 90,000 or so clones listed, about 89% are singletons. This TCR derives from a man aged 55 to 69 with COVID-19, enrolled during active disease. The chain links TRBV3-1 (or the pseudogene TRBV3-2) to TRBJ1-4, with D possibly being TRBD1 (6 bases). Sequenced sample: peripheral blood. CDR3 residues: CASSSDSLNEKLFF. CDR3 in DNA: TGTGCCAGCAGCTCGGACAGCCTTAATGAAAAACTGTTTTTT.